One sample yielded the 13 T cell receptor beta chains listed below, sequenced in a study of blood T cell repertoires in COVID-19. This table comes from immunoSEQ multiplex PCR, and its TCRdb copy is limited to in-frame clones, with some not included. The sample contains 200,000 to 300,000 clones, less than 90% of which appear only once. The sequenced sample consisted of peripheral blood. Source of these receptors: a man aged 30 to 45 with active or convalescent COVID-19.

CDR3 sequence reads: CASTGVDDTEAFF. The CDR3 DNA is TGTGCCAGCACAGGGGTCGACGACACTGAAGCTTTCTTT. J is TRBJ1-1 and V is TRBV9; a possible D gene is TRBD1 (6 bases). From germline, CDR1 is SGDLS and CDR2 YYNGEE. V dropped 6 bases and J dropped 3 bases, with 12 bases sitting between them. There are 13 residues in the CDR3. The full variable domain, its missing parts supplied by reference TRBV9 and TRBJ1-1, is DSGVTQTPKHLITATGQRVTLRCSPRSGDLSVYWYQQSLDQGLQFLIQYYNGEERAKGNILERFSAQQFPDLHSELNLSSLELGDSALYFCASTGVDDTEAFFGQGTRLTVV.

The J gene is TRBJ1-2, the V gene TRBV5-1; possible D gene TRBD1, 5 bases. The germline CDR1 and CDR2 sequences are SGHRS and YFSETQ. V was shortened by 4 bases and J by 8 bases, with 15 bases between the two germline ends. The CDR3 covers 13 residues. This CDR3 is CASSTGGARGYTF. The CDR3 nucleotides read TGCGCCAGCAGCACGGGAGGGGCCCGGGGCTACACCTTC.

J is TRBJ2-1 and V is TRBV5-4, with 12 bases that match TRBD2. CDR1 SGHNT and CDR2 YYREEE come from the germline V gene (reference sequence). The trim removed 4 bases at V and 4 bases at J, leaving 3 bases unmatched. This CDR3 has 15 residues. This CDR3 reads CASSLLAGGYNEQFF. Written as DNA, the CDR3 is TGTGCCAGCAGCCTTCTAGCGGGGGGGTACAATGAGCAGTTCTTC.

The rearrangement uses TRBV2 and TRBJ1-5; no clear D gene. V shed 5 bases and J shed 2 bases, with 13 bases lying between them. The CDR3 is made up of 15 amino acids. CDR1 and CDR2 (germline): SNHLY, FYNNEI. CDR3 DNA: TGTGCCAGCAGTCGTCTCCCCGGGGGCAATCAGCCCCAGCATTTT. This encodes CASSRLPGGNQPQHF.

V is TRBV15 and J is TRBJ2-1, with TRBD1 matching 8 bases. CDR1 and CDR2 (germline): LNHNV, YYDKDF (reference sequence). After removal of 5 bases from V and 6 bases from J, the junction contained 0 bases not matched to a gene. This CDR3 has 12 residues. The CDR3 region is CATSDRGNEQFF. The CDR3, as DNA: TGTGCCACCAGCGACAGGGGCAATGAGCAGTTCTTC.

The rearrangement joins TRBV5-1 to TRBJ2-7; D uncertain. Germline values: CDR1 SGHRS, CDR2 YFSETQ. V lost 3 bases and J lost 2, with 18 bases in between. CDR3 size: 16 residues. The CDR3 DNA reads as TGCGCCAGCAGCTCGACACAAGTTAGAGACCCCTACGAGCAGTACTTC. Translated: CASSSTQVRDPYEQYF.

The chain recombines TRBV19 with TRBJ2-3; D is perhaps TRBD2 (7 bases). Trimming took off 7 bases at V and 6 bases at J, with 20 bases between the two ends. Germline CDR1 and CDR2: LNHDA and SQIVND (reference sequence). The CDR3 loop spans 15 amino acids. CDR3 amino acids: CASIGRAGAADTQYF. CDR3 sequence (DNA): TGTGCCAGTATAGGCCGGGCGGGGGCTGCGGATACGCAGTATTTT.

This clone has only a few counts. The chain has TRBV3-1 (or the pseudogene TRBV3-2) and TRBJ2-2; possibly TRBD2 for D (5 bases). Germline CDR1 is LGHDT and CDR2 is YNNKEL (reference sequence). The CDR3 has 13 amino acids. Trimming cost V 2 bases and J 6 bases, with 7 bases left between them. The CDR3 DNA sequence: TGTGCCAGCAGCCAACGGGGAGCCGGGGAGCTGTTTTTT. Residues: CASSQRGAGELFF.

The chain joins TRBV27 to TRBJ1-3; 7 bases agree with TRBD1. V shed 5 bases, J shed 4 bases, and the junction held 5 bases outside the gene matches. The CDR3 is made up of 14 amino acids. The germline gives CDR1 MNHEY, CDR2 SMNVEV (reference sequence). CDR3: CASSIDRAGNTIYF. The DNA of the CDR3 is TGTGCCAGCAGTATCGACAGGGCCGGAAACACCATATATTTT.

The CDR3 DNA reads as TGTGCCAGCAGCCAAGTCAGGGCCTCTGGAAACACCATATATTTT. This gives the protein CASSQVRASGNTIYF. V is TRBV3-1 (or the pseudogene TRBV3-2) and J is TRBJ1-3, with a weak D call TRBD1 (5 bases). Germline CDR1 and CDR2: LGHDT and YNNKEL (reference sequence). This CDR3 has 15 residues. The V end lost 1 base, the J end lost 0 bases, and 7 bases lay between the germline ends.

This chain joins TRBV5-8 and TRBJ2-3, with 11 bases lining up with TRBD2. The germline V gene has CDR1 SGHTS and CDR2 YDEGEE. V gave up 3 bases and J gave up 2 bases; unmatched junction bases: 5. The CDR3 loop spans 16 amino acids. CDR3 coding DNA: TGTGCCAGCAGCTCGTCTAGCGGGGGGAACACAGATACGCAGTATTTT. Its protein product is CASSSSSGGNTDTQYF.

The chain recombines TRBV5-6 with TRBJ1-2; 10 bases map to TRBD1. CDR1 SGHDT and CDR2 YYEEEE come from the germline V gene. The V gene end was trimmed by 2 bases and the J gene end by 6 bases; junction bases not matched to a gene: 7. The CDR3 is 15 amino acids. CDR3 bases: TGTGCCAGCAGCTTAGGGACAGGGGACAGAAATGGCTACACCTTC. Translated, it gives CASSLGTGDRNGYTF.

CDR3 nucleotides: TGTGCCAGCAGCTTAGCGGGGGGGCTTGAGACCCAGTACTTC. Protein sequence: CASSLAGGLETQYF. The V gene is TRBV7-2, the J gene TRBJ2-5, with D perhaps TRBD2 (7 bases). CDR3 length equals 14 residues. Germline CDR1 reads SGHTA; CDR2 reads FQGNSA. Trimming took off 0 bases at V and 5 bases at J, with 10 bases between the two ends.